A selection of T cell receptor beta chains follows, all from one sample in a study of blood T cell repertoires in COVID-19. Some clones are missing from TCRdb's copy, which holds only in-frame ones; the method was immunoSEQ multiplex PCR. The profile shows roughly 140,000 clones, roughly 80% of them singletons. Sequencing was performed on peripheral blood. These receptors all come from a human donor with acute or convalescent COVID-19. The donor label of this sample is uncertain. The CDR3 runs from the conserved cysteine through the conserved F or W. D genes are given only for firm matches. Rows may omit the clone size; those that give it use once, few, many or a size class.

j_call d_call v_call clone_size cdr3_length cdr3_nt cdr3_aa
TRBJ2-4 . TRBV14 . 14 TGTGCCAGCAGCCAAGATCTTTTGGGAGCGAATCAGTACTTC CASSQDLLGANQYF
TRBJ1-4 . TRBV10-3 . 14 TGTGCCATCAGCCCAGAGGGATTGGGTGAAAAACTGTTTTTT CAISPEGLGEKLFF
TRBJ2-7 . TRBV2 . 14 TGTGCCAGCAGTGAAGTACGGGGGTTCCACGAGCAGTACTTC CASSEVRGFHEQYF
TRBJ1-1 TRBD1 TRBV9 . 15 TGTGCCAGCAGCTCGCGGACAGGGGGCTACACTGAAGCTTTCTTT CASSSRTGGYTEAFF
TRBJ1-6 TRBD1 TRBV10-2 . 15 TGCGCCAGCAGGGCTAGGACAGGGGACGATTCACCCCTCCACTTT CASRARTGDDSPLHF
TRBJ2-3 TRBD2 TRBV3-1/TRBV3-2 . 16 TGTGCCAGCAGCCCCACTAGCGGGGGACCCACAGATACGCAGTATTTT CASSPTSGGPTDTQYF
TRBJ1-6 TRBD1 TRBV2 . 19 TGTGCCAGCAGTGCCACCCGGGACAGGAGTCGCTCCTATAATTCACCCCTCCACTTT CASSATRDRSRSYNSPLHF
TRBJ2-1 . TRBV7-2 . 14 TGTGCCAGCAGCTTAGGGAGCTCCTACAATGAGCAGTTCTTC CASSLGSSYNEQFF
TRBJ1-5 TRBD1 TRBV10-3 . 14 TGTGCCATCAGTGACGACAGGGAAAATCAGCCCCAGCATTTT CAISDDRENQPQHF
TRBJ2-3 . TRBV7-9 once 14 TGTGCCAGCAGCCTTTGGTCCGAAGAGGATACGCAGTATTTT CASSLWSEEDTQYF
TRBJ2-2 TRBD2 TRBV3-1/TRBV3-2 . 19 TGTGCCAGCAGCCAAGATAAGGGTAGCGGGGGACTGGGCACCGGGGAGCTGTTTTTT CASSQDKGSGGLGTGELFF
TRBJ1-6 TRBD1 TRBV10-2 . 15 TGCGCCAGCAGTACAGGGACAGGCTATAATTCACCCCTCCACTTT CASSTGTGYNSPLHF
TRBJ1-2 TRBD1 TRBV5-1 . 15 TGCGCCAGCACCTTCCGATTTGGGACAGGGAGCGGCTACACCTTC CASTFRFGTGSGYTF
TRBJ1-2 TRBD1 TRBV2 . 16 TGTGCCAGCAGTGAGGGATTTACAGGGGCTAACTATGGCTACACCTTC CASSEGFTGANYGYTF
TRBJ1-2 . TRBV30 . 14 TGTGCCTACGTTCCCGGGACATTAAGTTATGGCTACACCTTC CAYVPGTLSYGYTF
TRBJ2-1 . TRBV9 . 13 TGTGCCAGCAGCCCAGAAGTCCTGGATGAGCAGTTCTTC CASSPEVLDEQFF
TRBJ1-1 . TRBV2 . 14 TGTGCCAGCAAGCAGAGGATAACGAACACTGAAGCTTTCTTT CASKQRITNTEAFF